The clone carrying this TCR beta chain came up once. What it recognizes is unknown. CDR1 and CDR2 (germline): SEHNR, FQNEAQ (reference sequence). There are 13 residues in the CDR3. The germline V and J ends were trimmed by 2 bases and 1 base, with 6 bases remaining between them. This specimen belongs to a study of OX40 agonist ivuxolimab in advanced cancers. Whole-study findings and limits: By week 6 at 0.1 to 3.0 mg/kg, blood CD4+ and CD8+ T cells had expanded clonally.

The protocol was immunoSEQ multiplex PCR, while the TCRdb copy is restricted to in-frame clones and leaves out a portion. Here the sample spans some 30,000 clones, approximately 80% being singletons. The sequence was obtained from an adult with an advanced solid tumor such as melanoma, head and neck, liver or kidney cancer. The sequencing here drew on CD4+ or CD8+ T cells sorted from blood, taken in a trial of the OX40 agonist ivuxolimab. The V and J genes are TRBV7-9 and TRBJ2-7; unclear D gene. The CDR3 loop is CASSLHGSYEQYF. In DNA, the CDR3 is TGTGCCAGCAGCTTACACGGGTCCTACGAGCAGTACTTC.